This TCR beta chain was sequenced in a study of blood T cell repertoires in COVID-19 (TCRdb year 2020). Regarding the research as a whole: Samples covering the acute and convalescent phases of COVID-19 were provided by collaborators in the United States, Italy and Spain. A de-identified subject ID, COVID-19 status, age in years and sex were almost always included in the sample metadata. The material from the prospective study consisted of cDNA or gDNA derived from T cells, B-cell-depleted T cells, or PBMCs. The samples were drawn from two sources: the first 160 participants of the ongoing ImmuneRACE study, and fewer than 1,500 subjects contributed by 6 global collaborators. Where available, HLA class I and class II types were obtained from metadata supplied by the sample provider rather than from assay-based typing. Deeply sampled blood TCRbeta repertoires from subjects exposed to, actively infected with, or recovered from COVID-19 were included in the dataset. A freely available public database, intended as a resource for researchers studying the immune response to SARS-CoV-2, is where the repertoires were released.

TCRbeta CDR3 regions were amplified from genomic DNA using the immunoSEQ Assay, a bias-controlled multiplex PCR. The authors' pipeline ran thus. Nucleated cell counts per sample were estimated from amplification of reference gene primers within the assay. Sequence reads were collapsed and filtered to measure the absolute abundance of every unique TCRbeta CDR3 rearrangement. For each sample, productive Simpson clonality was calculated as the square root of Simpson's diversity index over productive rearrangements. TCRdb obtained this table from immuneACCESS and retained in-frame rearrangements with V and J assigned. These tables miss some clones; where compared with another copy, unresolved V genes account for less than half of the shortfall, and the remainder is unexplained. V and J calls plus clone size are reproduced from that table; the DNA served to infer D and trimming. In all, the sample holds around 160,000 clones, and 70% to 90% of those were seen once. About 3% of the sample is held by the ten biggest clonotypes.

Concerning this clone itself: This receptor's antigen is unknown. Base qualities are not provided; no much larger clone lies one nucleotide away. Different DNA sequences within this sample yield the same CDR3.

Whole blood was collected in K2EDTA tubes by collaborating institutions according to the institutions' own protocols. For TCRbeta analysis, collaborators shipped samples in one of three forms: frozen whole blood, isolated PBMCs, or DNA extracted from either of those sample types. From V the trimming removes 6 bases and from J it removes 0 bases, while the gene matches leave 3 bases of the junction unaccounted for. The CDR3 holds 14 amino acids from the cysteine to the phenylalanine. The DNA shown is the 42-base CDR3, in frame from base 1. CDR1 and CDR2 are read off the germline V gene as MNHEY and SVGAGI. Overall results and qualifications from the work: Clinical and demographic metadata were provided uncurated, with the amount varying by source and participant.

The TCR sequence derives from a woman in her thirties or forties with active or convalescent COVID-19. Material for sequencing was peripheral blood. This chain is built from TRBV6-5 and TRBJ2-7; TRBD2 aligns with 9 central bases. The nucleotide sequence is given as TGTGCCAGCAGCTTTAGCGGGAGCTCCTACGAGCAGTACTTC. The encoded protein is CASSFSGSSYEQYF.